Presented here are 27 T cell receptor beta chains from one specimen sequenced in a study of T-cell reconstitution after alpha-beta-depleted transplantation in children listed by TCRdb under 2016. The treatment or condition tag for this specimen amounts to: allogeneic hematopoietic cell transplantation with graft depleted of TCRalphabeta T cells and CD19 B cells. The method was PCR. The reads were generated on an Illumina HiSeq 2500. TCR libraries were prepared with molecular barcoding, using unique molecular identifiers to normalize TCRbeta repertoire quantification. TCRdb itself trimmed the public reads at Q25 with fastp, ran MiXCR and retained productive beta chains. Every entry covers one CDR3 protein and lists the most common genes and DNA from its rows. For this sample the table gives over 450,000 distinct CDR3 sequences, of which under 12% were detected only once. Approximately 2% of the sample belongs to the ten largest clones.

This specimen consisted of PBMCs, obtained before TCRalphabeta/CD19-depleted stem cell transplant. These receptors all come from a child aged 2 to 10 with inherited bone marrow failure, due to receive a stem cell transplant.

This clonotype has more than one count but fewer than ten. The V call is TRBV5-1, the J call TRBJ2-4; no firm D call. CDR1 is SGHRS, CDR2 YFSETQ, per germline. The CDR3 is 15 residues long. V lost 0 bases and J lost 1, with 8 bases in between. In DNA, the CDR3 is TGCGCCAGCAGCTTGGATGCCTTGGCCAAAAACATTCAGTACTTC. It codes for CASSLDALAKNIQYF.

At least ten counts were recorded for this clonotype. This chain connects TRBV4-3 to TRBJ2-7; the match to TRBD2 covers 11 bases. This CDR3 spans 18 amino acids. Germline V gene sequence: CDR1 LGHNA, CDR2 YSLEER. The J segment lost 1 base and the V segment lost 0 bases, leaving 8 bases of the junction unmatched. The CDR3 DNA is TGCGCCAGCAGCCAAGATTATGGACGACTAGCGGGATCCTACGAGCAGTACTTC. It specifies CASSQDYGRLAGSYEQYF.

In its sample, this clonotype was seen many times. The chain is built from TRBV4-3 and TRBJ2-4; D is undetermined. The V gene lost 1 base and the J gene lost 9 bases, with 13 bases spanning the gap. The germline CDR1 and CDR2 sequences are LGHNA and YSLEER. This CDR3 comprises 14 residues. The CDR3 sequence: CASSQGITSGIQYF. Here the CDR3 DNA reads TGCGCCAGCAGCCAAGGTATTACGTCGGGCATTCAGTACTTC.

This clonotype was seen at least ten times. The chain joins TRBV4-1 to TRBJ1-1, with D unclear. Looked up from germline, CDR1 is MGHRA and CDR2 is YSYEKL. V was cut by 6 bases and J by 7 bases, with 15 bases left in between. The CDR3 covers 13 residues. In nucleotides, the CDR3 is TGCGCCAGCAGGGGAGGAACCTGGGGTGAAGCTTTCTTT. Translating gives CASRGGTWGEAFF.

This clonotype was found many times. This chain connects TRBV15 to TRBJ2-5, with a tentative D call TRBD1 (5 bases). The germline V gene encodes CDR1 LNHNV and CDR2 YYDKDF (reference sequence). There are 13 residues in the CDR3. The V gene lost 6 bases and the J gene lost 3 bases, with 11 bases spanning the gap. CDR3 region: CATSHGQEETQYF. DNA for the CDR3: TGTGCCACCAGTCACGGACAAGAAGAGACCCAGTACTTC.

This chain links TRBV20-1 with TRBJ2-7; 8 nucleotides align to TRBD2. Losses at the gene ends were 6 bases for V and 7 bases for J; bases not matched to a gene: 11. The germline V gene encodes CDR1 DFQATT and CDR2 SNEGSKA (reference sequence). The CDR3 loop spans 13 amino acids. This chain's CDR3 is CSARREGLREQYF. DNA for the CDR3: TGCAGTGCCCGACGGGAGGGCCTCCGGGAGCAGTACTTC.

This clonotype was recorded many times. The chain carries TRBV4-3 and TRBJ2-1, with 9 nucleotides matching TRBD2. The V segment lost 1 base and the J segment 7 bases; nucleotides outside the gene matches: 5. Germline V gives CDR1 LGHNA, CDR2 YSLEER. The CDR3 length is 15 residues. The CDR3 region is CASSQGLAEGNEQFF. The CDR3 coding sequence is TGCGCCAGCAGCCAAGGACTAGCGGAGGGGAATGAGCAGTTCTTC.

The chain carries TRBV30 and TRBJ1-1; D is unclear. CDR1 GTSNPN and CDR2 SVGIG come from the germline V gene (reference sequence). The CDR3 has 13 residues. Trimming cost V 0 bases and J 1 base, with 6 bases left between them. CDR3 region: CAWSVKGNTEAFF. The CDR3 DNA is TGTGCCTGGAGTGTAAAGGGGAACACTGAAGCTTTCTTT. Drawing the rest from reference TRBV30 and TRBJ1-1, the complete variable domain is SQTIHQWPATLVQPVGSPLSLECTVEGTSNPNLYWYRQAAGRGLQLLFYSVGIGQISSEVPQNLSASRPQDRQFILSSKKLLLSDSGFYLCAWSVKGNTEAFFGQGTRLTVV.

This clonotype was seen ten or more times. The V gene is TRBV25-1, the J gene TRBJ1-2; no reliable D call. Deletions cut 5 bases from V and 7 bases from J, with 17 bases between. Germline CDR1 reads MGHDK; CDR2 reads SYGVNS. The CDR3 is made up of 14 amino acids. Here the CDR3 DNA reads TGTGCCAGCAGTTCACCCCAAGAGGTTGCTGGCTACACCTTC. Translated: CASSSPQEVAGYTF.

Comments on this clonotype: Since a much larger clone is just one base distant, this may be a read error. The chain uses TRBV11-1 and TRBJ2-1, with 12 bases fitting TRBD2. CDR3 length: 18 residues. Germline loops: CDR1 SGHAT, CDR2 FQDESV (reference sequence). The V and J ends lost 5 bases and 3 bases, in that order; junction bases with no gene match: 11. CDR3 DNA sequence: TGTGCCAGCAGCCAACTAGCGGGAGGCCCAAGCTTCTACAATGAGCAGTTCTTC. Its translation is CASSQLAGGPSFYNEQFF.

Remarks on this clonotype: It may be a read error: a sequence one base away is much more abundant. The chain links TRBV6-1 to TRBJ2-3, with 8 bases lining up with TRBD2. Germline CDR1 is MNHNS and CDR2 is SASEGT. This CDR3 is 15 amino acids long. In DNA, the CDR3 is TGTGCCAGCAGTGATAGCGGGATGAACACATATACGCAGTATTTT. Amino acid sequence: CASSDSGMNTYTQYF.

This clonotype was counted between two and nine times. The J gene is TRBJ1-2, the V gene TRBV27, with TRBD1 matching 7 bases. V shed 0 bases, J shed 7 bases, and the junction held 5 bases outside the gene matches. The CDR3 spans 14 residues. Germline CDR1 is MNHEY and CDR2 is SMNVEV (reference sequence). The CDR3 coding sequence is TGTGCCAGCAGTTTATCGTCCAGGGGGGGTGGCTACACCTTC. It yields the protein CASSLSSRGGGYTF.

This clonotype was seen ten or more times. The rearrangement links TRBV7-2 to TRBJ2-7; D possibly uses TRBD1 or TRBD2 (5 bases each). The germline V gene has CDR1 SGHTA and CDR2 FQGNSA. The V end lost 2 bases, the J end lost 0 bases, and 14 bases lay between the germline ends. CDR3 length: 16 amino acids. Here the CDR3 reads CASSLHPGPSSYEQYF. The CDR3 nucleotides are TGTGCCAGCAGCTTACATCCGGGACCGAGCTCCTACGAGCAGTACTTC.

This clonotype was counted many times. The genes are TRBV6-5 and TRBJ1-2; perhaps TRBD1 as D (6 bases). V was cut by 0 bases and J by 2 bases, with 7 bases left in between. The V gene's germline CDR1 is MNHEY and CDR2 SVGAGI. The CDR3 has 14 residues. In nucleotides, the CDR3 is TGTGCCAGCAGTTACTCCACAGGGAACTATGGCTACACCTTC. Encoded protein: CASSYSTGNYGYTF.

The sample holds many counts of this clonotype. The DNA for the CDR3 is TGCAGCGTTGCTAGAAATGAGCAGTTCTTC. Its translation: CSVARNEQFF. The J gene is TRBJ2-1, the V gene TRBV29-1, with D uncertain. The germline V gene encodes CDR1 SQVTM and CDR2 ANQGSEA. Trimming pared 4 bases from V and 7 bases from J, leaving 5 bases between. This CDR3 contains 10 residues.

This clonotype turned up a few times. The CDR3 nucleotides are TGTGCCAGTAGCGCGCTGCCTGGAAGACAGCATTTT. Encoded protein: CASSALPGRQHF. The V and J genes are TRBV19 and TRBJ1-5; D ambiguous. Germline CDR1 LNHDA, CDR2 SQIVND (reference sequence). This CDR3 region has 12 residues. V lost 6 bases and J lost 13, with 16 bases in between.

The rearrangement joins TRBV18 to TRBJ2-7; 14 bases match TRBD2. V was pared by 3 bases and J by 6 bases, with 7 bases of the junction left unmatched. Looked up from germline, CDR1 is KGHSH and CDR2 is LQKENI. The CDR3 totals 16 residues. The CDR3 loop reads CASSPRGLAGVSEQYF. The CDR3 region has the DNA TGTGCCAGCTCACCGAGGGGACTAGCGGGAGTTAGCGAGCAGTACTTC. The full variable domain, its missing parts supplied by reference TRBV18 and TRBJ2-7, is NAGVMQNPRHLVRRRGQEARLRCSPMKGHSHVYWYRQLPEEGLKFMVYLQKENIIDESGMPKERFSAEFPKEGPSILRIQQVVRGDSAAYFCASSPRGLAGVSEQYFGPGTRLTVT.

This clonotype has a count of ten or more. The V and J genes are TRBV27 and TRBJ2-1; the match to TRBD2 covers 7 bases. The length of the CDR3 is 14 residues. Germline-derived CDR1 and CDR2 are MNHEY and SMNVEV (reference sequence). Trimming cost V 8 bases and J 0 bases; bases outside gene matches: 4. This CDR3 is CASWGGNSYNEQFF. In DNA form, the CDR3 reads TGTGCCAGCTGGGGGGGGAACTCCTACAATGAGCAGTTCTTC.

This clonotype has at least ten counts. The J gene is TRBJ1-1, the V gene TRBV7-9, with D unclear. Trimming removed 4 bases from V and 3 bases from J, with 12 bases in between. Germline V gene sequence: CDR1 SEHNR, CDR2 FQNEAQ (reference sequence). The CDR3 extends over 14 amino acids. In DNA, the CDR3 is TGTGCCAGCAGCTCTCCCCCAGAACACACTGAAGCTTTCTTT. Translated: CASSSPPEHTEAFF. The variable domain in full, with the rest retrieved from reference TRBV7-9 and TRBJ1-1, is DTGVSQNPRHKITKRGQNVTFRCDPISEHNRLYWYRQTLGQGPEFLTYFQNEAQLEKSRLLSDRFSAERPKGSFSTLEIQRTEQGDSAMYLCASSSPPEHTEAFFGQGTRLTVV.

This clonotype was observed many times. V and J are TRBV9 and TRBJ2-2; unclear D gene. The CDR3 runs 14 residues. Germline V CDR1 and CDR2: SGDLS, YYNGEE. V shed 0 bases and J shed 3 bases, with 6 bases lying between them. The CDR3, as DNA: TGTGCCAGCAGCGTAGCCCCGTACACCGGGGAGCTGTTTTTT. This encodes CASSVAPYTGELFF.

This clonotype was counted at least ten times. The DNA of the CDR3 is TGCGCCAGCAGCCAAGTCGGATACAATGAGCAGTTCTTC. Translating gives CASSQVGYNEQFF. J is TRBJ2-1 and V is TRBV4-3; no firm D call. Per the germline V gene, CDR1 is LGHNA and CDR2 is YSLEER. Between the trimmed V and J ends, which lost 1 base and 4 bases, there was a span of 5 bases. The CDR3 runs 13 residues.

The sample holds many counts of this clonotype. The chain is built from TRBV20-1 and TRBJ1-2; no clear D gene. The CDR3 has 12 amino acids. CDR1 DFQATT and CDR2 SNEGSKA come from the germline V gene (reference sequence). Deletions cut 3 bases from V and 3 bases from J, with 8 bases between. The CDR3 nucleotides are TGCAGTGCTAGTAGGCCCTACTATGGCTACACCTTC. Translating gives CSASRPYYGYTF.

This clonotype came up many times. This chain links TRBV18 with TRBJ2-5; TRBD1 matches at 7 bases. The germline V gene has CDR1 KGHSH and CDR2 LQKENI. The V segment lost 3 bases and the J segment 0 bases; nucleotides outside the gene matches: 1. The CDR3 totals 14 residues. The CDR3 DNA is TGTGCCAGCTCACCCGACAGGGACCAAGAGACCCAGTACTTC. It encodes CASSPDRDQETQYF. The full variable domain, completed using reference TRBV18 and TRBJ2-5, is NAGVMQNPRHLVRRRGQEARLRCSPMKGHSHVYWYRQLPEEGLKFMVYLQKENIIDESGMPKERFSAEFPKEGPSILRIQQVVRGDSAAYFCASSPDRDQETQYFGPGTRLLVL.

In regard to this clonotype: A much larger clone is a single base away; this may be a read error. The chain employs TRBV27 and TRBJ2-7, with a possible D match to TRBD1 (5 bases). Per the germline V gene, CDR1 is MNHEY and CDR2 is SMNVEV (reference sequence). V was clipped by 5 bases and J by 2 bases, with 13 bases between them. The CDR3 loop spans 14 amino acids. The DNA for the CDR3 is TGTGCCAGCAGTGGGGTAGGGGCGGCCTACGAGCAGTACTTC. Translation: CASSGVGAAYEQYF.

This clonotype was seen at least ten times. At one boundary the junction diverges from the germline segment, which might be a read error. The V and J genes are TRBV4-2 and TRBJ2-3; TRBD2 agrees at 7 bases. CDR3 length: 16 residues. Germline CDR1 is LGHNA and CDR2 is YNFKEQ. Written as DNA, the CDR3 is TGTGCCAGCAGTCAAGCTCCGGCGGGAGTGGAAGATACGCAGTATTTT. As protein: CASSQAPAGVEDTQYF.

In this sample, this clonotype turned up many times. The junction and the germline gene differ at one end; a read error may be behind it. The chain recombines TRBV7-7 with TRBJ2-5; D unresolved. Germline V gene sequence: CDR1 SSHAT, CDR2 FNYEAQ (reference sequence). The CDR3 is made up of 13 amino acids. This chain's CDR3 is CASSLGQTETQYF. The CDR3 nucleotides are TGTGCTAGCAGCTTAGGCCAGACAGAGACCCAGTACTTC.

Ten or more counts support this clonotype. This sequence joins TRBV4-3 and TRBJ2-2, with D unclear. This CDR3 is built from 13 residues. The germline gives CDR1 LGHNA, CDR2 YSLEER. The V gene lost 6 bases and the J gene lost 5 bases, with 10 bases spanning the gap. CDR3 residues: CASRALRTGELFF. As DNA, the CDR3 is TGCGCCAGCAGGGCTCTCCGGACCGGGGAGCTGTTTTTT.